These 27 T cell receptor beta chains were sequenced from one sample in a study of blood T cell repertoires in COVID-19. Sequenced by immunoSEQ multiplex PCR; TCRdb stores in-frame clones only, minus some. This sample yields 200,000 to 300,000 clones, of which 85% are seen a single time; approximately 5.1% belongs to the top ten. The specimen sequenced was peripheral blood. The receptors come from a middle-aged man with COVID-19, enrolled during active disease.

The genes are TRBV28 and TRBJ2-5; 8 bases are shared with TRBD1. Germline values: CDR1 MDHEN, CDR2 SYDVKM. The CDR3 consists of 16 residues. V trimming: 6 bases; J trimming: 5 bases; junction bases outside the gene matches: 14. This CDR3 reads CASRGTGSWVLETQYF. The CDR3 DNA is TGTGCCAGCAGAGGGACAGGCAGTTGGGTGTTGGAGACCCAGTACTTC.

The chain uses TRBV5-8 and TRBJ1-1; D gene ambiguous. Looked up from germline, CDR1 is SGHTS and CDR2 is YDEGEE. The CDR3 spans 15 residues. The V and J ends lost 0 bases and 3 bases respectively, with 12 bases between them. The CDR3 sequence: CASSLARGGYTEAFF. CDR3 nucleotide sequence: TGTGCCAGCAGCTTGGCCAGAGGAGGGTACACTGAAGCTTTCTTT. The full variable domain, completed using reference TRBV5-8 and TRBJ1-1, is EAGVTQSPTHLIKTRGQQATLRCSPISGHTSVYWYQQALGLGLQFLLWYDEGEERNRGNFPPRFSGRQFPNYSSELNVNALELEDSALYLCASSLARGGYTEAFFGQGTRLTVV.

This clone was seen only a few times. The V gene is TRBV2, the J gene TRBJ1-1, with TRBD1 identical over 8 bases. The length of the CDR3 is 17 residues. The V and J ends lost 2 bases and 0 bases, in that order; junction bases with no gene match: 8. Germline CDR1 is SNHLY and CDR2 is FYNNEI. CDR3: CASSESETGDMNTEAFF. CDR3 sequence (DNA): TGTGCCAGCAGTGAATCAGAGACAGGGGACATGAACACTGAAGCTTTCTTT.

This chain joins TRBV6-5 and TRBJ1-1; TRBD1 matches at 11 bases. Germline CDR1 reads MNHEY; CDR2 reads SVGAGI. The trim removed 8 bases at V and 7 bases at J, leaving 9 bases unmatched. This CDR3 is 14 amino acids long. The CDR3 DNA is TGTGCCAGCGAAAAAGGACAGGGGGCGTTTGAAGCTTTCTTT. Its translation is CASEKGQGAFEAFF.

This chain uses TRBV27 with TRBJ2-7, with D unresolved. Germline loops: CDR1 MNHEY, CDR2 SMNVEV (reference sequence). CDR3 length: 15 residues. V lost 3 bases and J lost 2, with 14 bases in between. The CDR3 DNA is TGTGCCAGCAGTTTGGGCAGCCGGATAGCCTACGAGCAGTACTTC. Translating gives CASSLGSRIAYEQYF.

This sequence joins TRBV18 and TRBJ2-4; perhaps TRBD1 as D (5 bases). CDR1 is KGHSH, CDR2 LQKENI, per germline. The CDR3 loop spans 14 amino acids. Trimming took 3 bases from V and 2 from J, leaving 8 bases between them. CDR3 in amino acids: CASSPRQSKNIQYF. Here the CDR3 DNA reads TGTGCCAGCTCACCTAGACAGTCCAAAAACATTCAGTACTTC. Using reference TRBV18 and TRBJ2-4 for the parts outside the CDR3, the full variable domain is NAGVMQNPRHLVRRRGQEARLRCSPMKGHSHVYWYRQLPEEGLKFMVYLQKENIIDESGMPKERFSAEFPKEGPSILRIQQVVRGDSAAYFCASSPRQSKNIQYFGAGTRLSVL.

The chain carries TRBV2 and TRBJ1-4; 7 bases align to TRBD1. In germline, CDR1 is SNHLY, CDR2 FYNNEI. The CDR3 is 13 amino acids. Unmatched junction bases numbered 6, after V lost 1 base and J lost 13 bases. The CDR3 region has the DNA TGTGCCAGCAGTGAAGACAGGGGAAGTGGACTGTTTTTT. It codes for CASSEDRGSGLFF.

J is TRBJ2-3 and V is TRBV15; TRBD2 agrees at 7 bases. The CDR3 spans 16 residues. V shed 1 base, J shed 0 bases, and the junction held 4 bases outside the gene matches. Germline CDR1 reads LNHNV; CDR2 reads YYDKDF (reference sequence). The CDR3 is CATSRGGRGSTDTQYF. The CDR3 DNA is TGTGCCACCAGCAGAGGGGGGAGGGGTAGCACAGATACGCAGTATTTT.

This clone was picked up a small number of times. The chain couples TRBV4-3 to TRBJ1-1, with 11 bases aligning to TRBD1. The germline CDR1 and CDR2 sequences are LGHNA and YSLEER. V lost 0 bases to trimming and J lost 6 bases; unmatched junction nucleotides: 6. There are 16 residues in the CDR3. CDR3 loop: CASSQDWGQGGAEAFF. For the CDR3, the DNA is TGCGCCAGCAGCCAAGATTGGGGACAGGGGGGAGCTGAAGCTTTCTTT.

The chain recombines TRBV11-2 with TRBJ1-2, with D tentatively TRBD1 (5 bases). There are 15 residues in the CDR3. The germline V and J ends were trimmed by 5 bases and 5 bases, with 18 bases remaining between them. Germline CDR1 is SGHAT and CDR2 is FQNNGV. The CDR3 region has the DNA TGTGCCAGCAGCCCCTCGGCCGCAGGGAGGTATGGCTACACCTTC. It is translated as CASSPSAAGRYGYTF.

This chain uses TRBV9 with TRBJ2-5; D gene ambiguous. The CDR3 spans 13 residues. The germline V and J ends were trimmed by 1 base and 1 base, with 5 bases remaining between them. In germline, CDR1 is SGDLS, CDR2 YYNGEE. This CDR3 reads CASSVSVQETQYF. The CDR3, as DNA: TGTGCCAGCAGCGTAAGCGTCCAAGAGACCCAGTACTTC.

The V call is TRBV11-2, the J call TRBJ2-1; 16 bases align to TRBD2. Germline CDR1 is SGHAT and CDR2 is FQNNGV. The ends lost 4 bases at V and 10 bases at J; junction bases unmatched: 13. CDR3 length equals 18 residues. CDR3 coding DNA: TGTGCCAGCAGCTCTTGGGGACTAGCGGGGGGGCCGTCCGCCGAGCAGTTCTTC. It yields the protein CASSSWGLAGGPSAEQFF.

This chain joins TRBV5-6 and TRBJ1-2; 8 nucleotides line up with TRBD1. Germline V lookup: CDR1 SGHDT, CDR2 YYEEEE. This CDR3 is 17 amino acids long. V lost 4 bases and J lost 2; bases outside the gene matches: 13. CDR3: CASSLRRQGTFNYGYTF. DNA for the CDR3: TGTGCCAGCAGCCTGCGGCGACAGGGGACGTTCAACTATGGCTACACCTTC.

The chain couples TRBV19 to TRBJ1-2; tentative D call: TRBD1 (6 bases). V was cut by 0 bases and J by 4 bases, with 12 bases left in between. CDR1 is LNHDA, CDR2 SQIVND, per germline (reference sequence). The CDR3 runs 15 residues. Here the CDR3 DNA reads TGTGCCAGTAGTATAGATCTAACAGGGAGCTATGGCTACACCTTC. This encodes CASSIDLTGSYGYTF.

The J gene is TRBJ2-2, the V gene TRBV4-1; 9 bases agree with TRBD2. In germline, CDR1 is MGHRA, CDR2 YSYEKL. V lost 0 bases to trimming and J lost 5 bases; unmatched junction nucleotides: 13. The length of the CDR3 is 19 residues. The CDR3 DNA reads TGCGCCAGCAGCCAAGAGCCGGTTGCTAGCGGGACGTGGACCGGGGAGCTGTTTTTT. Translation gives CASSQEPVASGTWTGELFF.

This clone was found once. The J gene is TRBJ2-5, the V gene TRBV6-5, with D possibly being TRBD2 (7 bases). The germline gives CDR1 MNHEY, CDR2 SVGAGI. The V end was cut by 4 bases, the J end by 5 bases, with 17 bases between. The length of the CDR3 is 15 residues. Here the CDR3 DNA reads TGTGCCAGCAGTTTCCGGGGGGCGAATCGCGAGACCCAGTACTTC. Amino acid sequence: CASSFRGANRETQYF.

The gene calls are TRBV7-2 and TRBJ2-1, with 7 bases aligning to TRBD2. CDR3 length equals 17 residues. The V segment lost 1 base and the J segment 12 bases; nucleotides outside the gene matches: 18. Germline assignment: CDR1 SGHTA and CDR2 FQGNSA. The CDR3 region is CASSLDWSSGPTGGQFF. DNA for the CDR3: TGTGCCAGCAGCTTAGATTGGAGTAGCGGGCCAACGGGAGGGCAGTTCTTC.

The chain is built from TRBV19 and TRBJ1-6; D gene uncertain. Trimming removed 7 bases at V and 6 bases at J, with 10 bases between. The CDR3 has 13 residues. Germline CDR1 is LNHDA and CDR2 is SQIVND (reference sequence). In DNA form, the CDR3 reads TGTGCCAGTACTGACAATTTTAATTCACCCCTCCACTTT. Translated, it gives CASTDNFNSPLHF.

The chain employs TRBV4-1 and TRBJ2-7, with D possibly being TRBD2 (5 bases). This CDR3 contains 12 residues. Trimming removed 0 bases at V and 6 bases at J, with 6 bases between. CDR1 and CDR2 from the germline V gene are MGHRA and YSYEKL. CDR3 sequence: CASSQEGSEQYF. The CDR3 DNA sequence: TGCGCCAGCAGCCAAGAAGGGAGCGAGCAGTACTTC.

The chain carries TRBV7-9 and TRBJ1-5; 7 nucleotides align to TRBD1. This CDR3 comprises 15 residues. CDR1 SEHNR and CDR2 FQNEAQ come from the germline V gene (reference sequence). The ends lost 5 bases at V and 0 bases at J; junction bases unmatched: 4. The CDR3 DNA is TGTGCCAGCAGCCCGACAGGGTATAGCAATCAGCCCCAGCATTTT. Protein product: CASSPTGYSNQPQHF.

The chain carries TRBV7-2 and TRBJ1-4; 9 nucleotides line up with TRBD1. Germline V lookup: CDR1 SGHTA, CDR2 FQGNSA. This CDR3 has 15 residues. The ends lost 5 bases at V and 11 bases at J; junction bases unmatched: 12. CDR3 nucleotide sequence: TGTGCCAGCAGCGATAGGGGGACAGGGAGAGGTAAACTGTTTTTT. Protein sequence: CASSDRGTGRGKLFF.

The chain has TRBV19 and TRBJ2-2; weak D call: TRBD1 (6 bases). CDR3 length: 17 amino acids. Germline lookup yields CDR1 LNHDA and CDR2 SQIVND (reference sequence). Between the trimmed V and J ends, which lost 5 bases and 7 bases, there was a span of 23 bases. The chain's CDR3 is CASSVSGGPFGVGELFF. The CDR3, as DNA: TGTGCCAGTAGTGTGTCTGGGGGCCCATTCGGGGTCGGGGAGCTGTTTTTT. The entire variable domain, with the rest obtained from reference TRBV19 and TRBJ2-2, is as follows: DGGITQSPKYLFRKEGQNVTLSCEQNLNHDAMYWYRQDPGQGLRLIYYSQIVNDFQKGDIAEGYSVSREKKESFPLTVTSAQKNPTAFYLCASSVSGGPFGVGELFFGEGSRLTVL.

This chain uses TRBV30 with TRBJ1-5, with 8 bases fitting TRBD1. Germline V gene lookup returns CDR1 GTSNPN and CDR2 SVGIG (reference sequence). The CDR3 runs to 15 residues. After removal of 1 base from V and 3 bases from J, the junction contained 5 bases not matched to a gene. This CDR3 reads CAWSGGQVNNQPQHF. The CDR3 nucleotides are TGTGCCTGGAGTGGGGGACAGGTGAACAATCAGCCCCAGCATTTT.

This chain joins TRBV3-1 (or the pseudogene TRBV3-2) and TRBJ2-7; 7 bases are a match to TRBD1. The germline V gene encodes CDR1 LGHDT and CDR2 YNNKEL (reference sequence). Germline trimming cut 1 base from V and 2 bases from J; bases unmatched to any gene: 5. The CDR3 has 15 residues. Here the CDR3 DNA reads TGTGCCAGCAGCCAAGCGTGGGACAGCGCCTACGAGCAGTACTTC. It yields the protein CASSQAWDSAYEQYF.

This clone was counted a single time. In nucleotides, the CDR3 is TGTGCCAGTAGTATTTATTCCGGGGGGAGCTACGAGCAGTACTTC. Residues: CASSIYSGGSYEQYF. The chain employs TRBV19 and TRBJ2-7, with 7 bases matching TRBD2. The germline V gene encodes CDR1 LNHDA and CDR2 SQIVND (reference sequence). The CDR3 runs to 15 residues. V was pared by 3 bases and J by 3 bases, with 8 bases of the junction left unmatched.

The chain employs TRBV28 and TRBJ1-3; no clear D gene. This CDR3 has 15 residues. The germline gives CDR1 MDHEN, CDR2 SYDVKM. V was trimmed by 3 bases and J by 0 bases, leaving 9 bases between them. The CDR3, as DNA: TGTGCCAGCAGTTTGCGGCCTCTCTCTGGAAACACCATATATTTT. It yields the protein CASSLRPLSGNTIYF.

The chain is built from TRBV29-1 and TRBJ2-1; D is undetermined. The CDR3 runs to 13 residues. Trimming removed 1 base at V and 3 bases at J, with 7 bases between. In germline, CDR1 is SQVTM, CDR2 ANQGSEA. CDR3 nucleotides: TGCAGCGTTGAAGCACGGTTCTACAATGAGCAGTTCTTC. Its protein is CSVEARFYNEQFF.